This T cell receptor beta chain was sequenced during a study of CD8 T cells in Susac syndrome. This clonotype was recorded only once. V shed 6 bases, J shed 2 bases, and the junction held 5 bases outside the gene matches. Per the germline V gene, CDR1 is SNHLY and CDR2 is FYNNEI. The CDR3 is 15 amino acids. When the RNA was reverse transcribed, random hexamers were used with an input of about 0.45 to 1 ug. An immunoSEQ multiplex PCR generated amplified TCR beta CDR3 products spanning 54 Vbeta and 13 Jbeta. TCRdb redid the calling of the immunoSEQ multiplex PCR reads with MiXCR, one entry per CDR3 protein. The sample includes approximately 150,000 distinct CDR3 sequences, around 93% of them seen just once. TEMRA cells were FACS-enriched, unlike CD8+ and CD4+ T cells, which were negatively isolated.

This sequence joins TRBV2 and TRBJ1-5; 9 nucleotides match TRBD1. The sequence was collected from a human donor in good health. Input material: CD4+ T cells from PBMCs. The CDR3 loop reads CASSAGQGRNQPQHF. The CDR3 bases are TGTGCCAGCAGCGCGGGACAGGGACGCAATCAGCCCCAGCATTTT.